This TCR beta chain was sequenced in a study of blood T cell repertoires in COVID-19. Whole-study context: Researchers got acute and convalescent COVID-19 samples from the United States, Italy and Spain. T cells, B-cell-depleted T cells, or PBMCs supplied cDNA or gDNA.

Authors' processing steps: Counts of nucleated cells, estimated from reference gene primer amplification, were obtained. Assay used: immunoSEQ multiplex PCR; TCRdb lists only in-frame clones, some missing. The V and J calls and clone size were taken over from that table, and D and trimming were inferred from the DNA. The data contain some 140,000 clones, about 73% of them seen just once; the ten biggest clones take up under 2%. Trimming cost V 0 bases and J 5 bases; bases outside gene matches: 7. The CDR3 totals 17 residues. Germline V gives CDR1 LGHNA, CDR2 YNFKEQ. What was sequenced was peripheral blood. The chain is built from TRBV4-2 and TRBJ1-4; 9 bases fit TRBD1. The clonotype originates from an elderly man with acute or convalescent COVID-19. In nucleotides, the CDR3 is TGTGCCAGCAGCCAAGATCGTCCGGGACAGGGAAATGAAAAACTGTTTTTT. The encoded protein is CASSQDRPGQGNEKLFF.